This T cell receptor beta chain was observed in a study of blood T cell repertoires in COVID-19 (dated by TCRdb to the early 2020s). For context, the study as a whole: Samples covering the acute and convalescent phases of COVID-19 were provided by collaborators in the United States, Italy and Spain. Subjects who had been exposed to COVID-19, were actively infected with it, or had recovered from it provided the deeply sampled blood TCRbeta repertoires that made up the dataset. The repertoires were released in a freely available public database meant as a resource for research on the immune response to SARS-CoV-2. A de-identified subject ID, COVID-19 status, age in years and sex were almost always included in the sample metadata. HLA class I and class II types, where available, came from metadata supplied by the sample provider rather than from assay-based typing. The samples were drawn from two sources: the first 160 participants of the ongoing ImmuneRACE study, and about 1,300 subjects contributed by 6 global collaborators. The prospective study material was composed of cDNA or gDNA derived from T cells, B-cell-depleted T cells, or PBMCs.

Participants in the prospective study were enrolled through a virtual design, were aged roughly 18 to 100 years, and lived in 20 to 30 United States geographic areas. In the prospective study, participants were assigned to cohorts based on the clinical history participants reported in a screening survey and a study questionnaire. ImmuneRACE Cohort 3 recovered participants were defined by two consecutive negative NP/OP PCR tests, healthcare professional clearance, or symptom resolution. In the prospective study, whole blood, serum and a nasopharyngeal or oropharyngeal swab were collected from each participant by mobile phlebotomists. Prospective study participants could optionally give additional blood draws and questionnaires over a roughly 2-month period. Before DNA extraction, blood samples from the prospective study were shipped at room temperature or frozen. Comments on this clone: The antigen this receptor binds is unknown. The input lacks base qualities; no much larger clone sits a single base away.

Spanning cysteine to phenylalanine, the CDR3 consists of 19 amino acids. Only the CDR3 portion is preserved as DNA: 57 bases, with reading frame beginning at the first base. Per the germline V gene (reference sequence), LNHDA is the CDR1 and SQIVND is the CDR2. Trimmed from V: 3 bases; trimmed from J: 0 bases; junction bases lacking a gene match: 13. TCRbeta CDR3 regions were amplified from genomic DNA using the immunoSEQ Assay, a bias-controlled multiplex PCR. As for the original processing: The number of nucleated cells in each sample was estimated by amplification of reference gene primers within the assay. To quantify the absolute abundance of each unique TCRbeta CDR3 rearrangement, sequence reads were collapsed and filtered. For each sample, productive Simpson clonality was calculated by taking the square root of Simpson's diversity index across productive rearrangements. Entries here come from immuneACCESS through TCRdb and include only in-frame sequences with V and J called. Some clones fail to appear in such tables; in the studies checked, an unresolved V gene covers under half of the shortfall, and the cause of the remainder is unknown. The V and J calls and clone size were taken over from that table, and D and trimming were inferred from the DNA. For this sample there are some 330,000 clones; under 85% appear just once. The ten biggest clones cover 5.1% of the sample.

Paper-wide results and their limitations: The quantity of clinical and demographic metadata differed by source and by participant and was supplied without curation.

The sequence derives from a woman in her fifties or sixties who had recovered from COVID-19. Sample: PBMCs or T cells enriched from blood (not recorded which). The chain is encoded by TRBV19 joined to TRBJ1-3, with 8 junctional bases fitting TRBD1. The CDR3 here reads CASSILDREVLISGNTIYF. The sequenced DNA is TGTGCCAGTAGTATTCTGGACAGGGAAGTCCTGATCTCTGGAAACACCATATATTTT.